Shown below are 25 T cell receptor beta chains from a single sample sequenced in a study of blood T cell repertoires in COVID-19. The protocol was immunoSEQ multiplex PCR, while the TCRdb copy is restricted to in-frame clones and leaves out a portion. The sample carries approximately 200,000 clones, 86% recorded once. Sequencing was performed on PBMCs or T cells enriched from blood (not recorded which). The source of these receptors is a woman in her twenties or thirties who had recovered from COVID-19.

This chain links TRBV3-1 (or the pseudogene TRBV3-2) with TRBJ2-7; D perhaps matches TRBD2 (5 bases). The germline CDR1 and CDR2 sequences are LGHDT and YNNKEL (reference sequence). The CDR3 loop spans 16 amino acids. Trimming took off 4 bases at V and 4 bases at J, with 20 bases between the two ends. The chain's CDR3 is CASSPRVGEPPYEQYF. In nucleotides, the CDR3 is TGTGCCAGCAGCCCCCGTGTCGGGGAGCCCCCTTACGAGCAGTACTTC.

This clone occurred a few times. The J gene is TRBJ1-4, the V gene TRBV19; 10 bases line up with TRBD1. J gave up 4 bases and V 6 bases, and 8 bases lay outside the gene matches. CDR3 size: 16 residues. Looked up from germline, CDR1 is LNHDA and CDR2 is SQIVND (reference sequence). The DNA of the CDR3 is TGTGCCAGTAGCGCCGGGACAGGGGAGGATAATGAAAAACTGTTTTTT. It specifies CASSAGTGEDNEKLFF. The whole variable domain, remainder taken from reference TRBV19 and TRBJ1-4, is DGGITQSPKYLFRKEGQNVTLSCEQNLNHDAMYWYRQDPGQGLRLIYYSQIVNDFQKGDIAEGYSVSREKKESFPLTVTSAQKNPTAFYLCASSAGTGEDNEKLFFGSGTQLSVL.

The chain recombines TRBV3-1 (or the pseudogene TRBV3-2) with TRBJ2-3, with D unresolved. The CDR3 consists of 14 residues. V was trimmed by 0 bases and J by 4 bases, leaving 8 bases between them. Germline assignment: CDR1 LGHDT and CDR2 YNNKEL (reference sequence). DNA of the CDR3: TGTGCCAGCAGCCAAGAGGGCCTGCCAGATACGCAGTATTTT. Translated: CASSQEGLPDTQYF.

The chain recombines TRBV28 with TRBJ1-4, with D perhaps TRBD1 (6 bases). Germline V lookup: CDR1 MDHEN, CDR2 SYDVKM. CDR3 length: 14 amino acids. Trimming stripped 8 bases from V and 7 bases from J, with 17 bases between. The CDR3 spells CASGTGTKGEKLFF. As DNA, the CDR3 is TGTGCCAGCGGGACCGGGACAAAGGGTGAAAAACTGTTTTTT.

The chain is built from TRBV28 and TRBJ2-7, with D possibly matching TRBD2 (5 bases). CDR1 and CDR2 from the germline V gene are MDHEN and SYDVKM. V lost 4 bases and J 2 bases, leaving 12 bases between the germline ends. The CDR3 has 14 residues. The CDR3: CASSSRTAAYEQYF. Here the CDR3 DNA reads TGTGCCAGCAGTTCCCGGACTGCAGCCTACGAGCAGTACTTC.

The V gene is TRBV7-3, the J gene TRBJ2-3; no definite D call. Trimming pared 5 bases from V and 5 bases from J, leaving 11 bases between. CDR1 and CDR2 (germline): SGHTA, FQGTGA. This CDR3 region has 13 residues. CDR3 nucleotide sequence: TGTGCCAGCAGCCCGAGGCCGGGAGATACGCAGTATTTT. It specifies CASSPRPGDTQYF.

V gene TRBV11-1 combines with J gene TRBJ2-2; no definite D call. In germline, CDR1 is SGHAT, CDR2 FQDESV (reference sequence). V shed 5 bases and J shed 0 bases, with 10 bases lying between them. This CDR3 comprises 15 residues. The CDR3 DNA reads as TGTGCCAGCAGCCTGAGAGGATCGAACACCGGGGAGCTGTTTTTT. This gives the protein CASSLRGSNTGELFF.

The chain joins TRBV24-1 to TRBJ2-1, with D unresolved. V lost 4 bases and J 7 bases, leaving 16 bases between the germline ends. The V gene's germline CDR1 is KGHDR and CDR2 SFDVKD. The CDR3 runs 15 residues. In DNA form, the CDR3 reads TGTGCCACCAGTGACCTGTCCTCGAGTTTGAATGAGCAGTTCTTC. Protein sequence: CATSDLSSSLNEQFF.

This clone was seen just once. This rearrangement joins TRBV19 to TRBJ2-7; a weak D match, TRBD1 (6 bases). Germline V gene lookup returns CDR1 LNHDA and CDR2 SQIVND (reference sequence). V was trimmed by 3 bases and J by 0 bases, leaving 9 bases between them. The CDR3 spans 14 residues. The CDR3 DNA sequence: TGTGCCAGTAGTATTGACAGGAGCTCCTACGAGCAGTACTTC. It encodes CASSIDRSSYEQYF.

The V gene is TRBV15, the J gene TRBJ2-5; 12 bases line up with TRBD2. Germline loops: CDR1 LNHNV, CDR2 YYDKDF (reference sequence). The CDR3 covers 17 residues. The trim removed 1 base at V and 4 bases at J, leaving 7 bases unmatched. The CDR3 DNA is TGTGCCACCAGCAGAGGGGCGACTAGCGGGAGTGGAGAGACCCAGTACTTC. Its translation: CATSRGATSGSGETQYF. Together with reference TRBV15 and TRBJ2-5, the CDR3 gives the full variable domain: DAMVIQNPRYQVTQFGKPVTLSCSQTLNHNVMYWYQQKSSQAPKLLFHYYDKDFNNEADTPDNFQSRRPNTSFCFLDIRSPGLGDTAMYLCATSRGATSGSGETQYFGPGTRLLVL.

This chain uses TRBV5-5 with TRBJ1-4; tentative D call: TRBD1 (6 bases). V lost 4 bases, J lost 7 bases, and 23 bases lay in between. CDR3 size: 17 residues. CDR1 is SGHKS, CDR2 YYEKEE, per germline (reference sequence). The DNA of the CDR3 is TGTGCCAGCAGCCCAACCGGACAGTACCTTAGCATTGAAAAACTGTTTTTT. Amino acids: CASSPTGQYLSIEKLFF.

This clone was counted once. The V call is TRBV4-1, the J call TRBJ1-3; TRBD1 might be the D (6 bases). V shed 2 bases and J shed 2 bases, with 10 bases lying between them. The CDR3 loop spans 15 amino acids. The germline CDR1 and CDR2 sequences are MGHRA and YSYEKL. The CDR3 reads CASSQLTGPGNTIYF. CDR3 DNA sequence: TGCGCCAGCAGCCAACTAACAGGGCCTGGAAACACCATATATTTT.

Written as DNA, the CDR3 is TGTGCCAGCAGCGTAGATGCGGGAGGGCCCTACGAGCAGTACTTC. Translation gives CASSVDAGGPYEQYF. V and J are TRBV9 and TRBJ2-7, with 9 positions matching TRBD2. The J segment lost 2 bases and the V segment lost 0 bases, leaving 3 bases of the junction unmatched. Germline V gives CDR1 SGDLS, CDR2 YYNGEE. The CDR3 is made up of 15 amino acids.

This chain joins TRBV2 and TRBJ2-3; 12 nucleotides line up with TRBD2. Germline V CDR1 and CDR2: SNHLY, FYNNEI. J gave up 4 bases and V 2 bases, and 7 bases lay outside the gene matches. This CDR3 contains 17 residues. CDR3 loop: CASSETVLAGGADTQYF. The CDR3 coding sequence is TGTGCCAGCAGTGAAACCGTACTAGCGGGAGGTGCAGATACGCAGTATTTT.

The J gene is TRBJ2-7, the V gene TRBV3-1 (or the pseudogene TRBV3-2), with D perhaps TRBD1 (6 bases). Trimming cost V 2 bases and J 0 bases, with 20 bases left between them. In germline, CDR1 is LGHDT, CDR2 YNNKEL (reference sequence). The CDR3 is 18 residues long. The CDR3 reads CASSQQPPWDTSSYEQYF. Here the CDR3 DNA reads TGTGCCAGCAGCCAACAACCTCCTTGGGACACAAGCTCCTACGAGCAGTACTTC.

The CDR3 is CASSLADRGVSGNSPLHF. DNA for the CDR3: TGCGCCAGCAGCTTGGCGGACAGGGGCGTGAGTGGCAATTCACCCCTCCACTTT. J is TRBJ1-6 and V is TRBV5-1, with 9 bases aligning to TRBD1. V trimming: 0 bases; J trimming: 7 bases; junction bases outside the gene matches: 11. The length of the CDR3 is 18 residues. Germline CDR1 is SGHRS and CDR2 is YFSETQ.

V usage is TRBV6-5 and J usage is TRBJ1-1; D gene uncertain. There are 13 residues in the CDR3. Germline CDR1 MNHEY, CDR2 SVGAGI. Trimming left V 6 bases short and J 1 base short, with 9 bases between. Here the CDR3 DNA reads TGTGCCAGCAGCTTGTCCAGGAACACTGAAGCTTTCTTT. It encodes CASSLSRNTEAFF.

The chain carries TRBV2 and TRBJ2-2; 8 nucleotides agree with TRBD2. This CDR3 is built from 17 residues. V lost 1 base, J lost 0 bases, and 4 bases stayed unmatched. The germline CDR1 and CDR2 sequences are SNHLY and FYNNEI. Here the CDR3 reads CASSEGWREANTGELFF. The DNA for the CDR3 is TGTGCCAGCAGTGAAGGGTGGCGGGAGGCGAACACCGGGGAGCTGTTTTTT. The full variable domain, its missing parts supplied by reference TRBV2 and TRBJ2-2, is EPEVTQTPSHQVTQMGQEVILRCVPISNHLYFYWYRQILGQKVEFLVSFYNNEISEKSEIFDDQFSVERPDGSNFTLKIRSTKLEDSAMYFCASSEGWREANTGELFFGEGSRLTVL.

The CDR3 is CACRDWDRKNTIYF. The CDR3 DNA follows: TGTGCATGCCGCGACTGGGACAGAAAAAACACCATATATTTT. V gene TRBV28 combines with J gene TRBJ1-3; 7 bases align to TRBD1. CDR1 is MDHEN, CDR2 SYDVKM, per germline. The CDR3 totals 14 residues. Drawing the rest from reference TRBV28 and TRBJ1-3, the complete variable domain is DVKVTQSSRYLVKRTGEKVFLECVQDMDHENMFWYRQDPGLGLRLIYFSYDVKMKEKGDIPEGYSVSREKKERFSLILESASTNQTSMYLCACRDWDRKNTIYFGEGSWLTVV.

The chain employs TRBV5-1 and TRBJ2-3; 10 positions match TRBD2. This CDR3 spans 15 amino acids. The V gene's germline CDR1 is SGHRS and CDR2 YFSETQ. J was trimmed by 1 base and V by 6 bases; bases with no gene match: 5. In DNA form, the CDR3 reads TGCGCCAGCACCCGGACTAGCGGCCGCACAGATACGCAGTATTTT. It yields the protein CASTRTSGRTDTQYF.

This clone was observed a few times. J is TRBJ2-1 and V is TRBV2; the D is unclear. The V end lost 6 bases, the J end lost 10 bases, and 10 bases lay between the germline ends. CDR1 is SNHLY and CDR2 is FYNNEI in the germline V gene. There are 11 residues in the CDR3. CDR3 in DNA: TGTGCCAGCAGACAAGAGGCGGAGCAGTTCTTC. The encoded protein is CASRQEAEQFF.

The chain has TRBV29-1 and TRBJ2-1, with 10 bases identical to TRBD2. In germline, CDR1 is SQVTM, CDR2 ANQGSEA. Trimming removed 6 bases from V and 3 bases from J; junction bases left unmatched: 5. CDR3 length: 14 amino acids. This CDR3 reads CSVRTSGDYNEQFF. DNA for the CDR3: TGCAGCGTGCGGACTAGCGGAGACTACAATGAGCAGTTCTTC.

The chain links TRBV2 to TRBJ2-1, with a weak D call TRBD1 (6 bases). The V gene lost 6 bases and the J gene lost 7 bases, with 19 bases spanning the gap. The CDR3 length is 15 residues. CDR1 and CDR2 (germline): SNHLY, FYNNEI. The CDR3 reads CASRDHLQGRNEQFF. The DNA for the CDR3 is TGTGCCAGCAGAGACCATTTACAGGGTAGGAATGAGCAGTTCTTC.

V and J are TRBV11-2 and TRBJ2-6; D might be TRBD1 (6 bases). CDR3 length equals 17 residues. V lost 1 base and J lost 0, with 10 bases in between. Germline V CDR1 and CDR2: SGHAT, FQNNGV. CDR3 loop: CASSLGQVDSGANVLTF. Written as DNA, the CDR3 is TGTGCCAGCAGCTTAGGACAGGTAGACTCTGGGGCCAACGTCCTGACTTTC.

Only a few counts were recorded for this clone. This chain connects TRBV5-1 to TRBJ1-2; 11 bases are shared with TRBD1. Per the germline V gene, CDR1 is SGHRS and CDR2 is YFSETQ. The CDR3 sequence is 15 residues long. V trimming: 4 bases; J trimming: 8 bases; junction bases outside the gene matches: 10. CDR3 residues: CASSAGQGASGGYTF. CDR3 DNA sequence: TGCGCCAGCAGCGCCGGACAGGGGGCGTCTGGAGGCTACACCTTC. Looking up the rest from reference TRBV5-1 and TRBJ1-2 gives the full variable domain: KAGVTQTPRYLIKTRGQQVTLSCSPISGHRSVSWYQQTPGQGLQFLFEYFSETQRNKGNFPGRFSGRQFSNSRSEMNVSTLELGDSALYLCASSAGQGASGGYTFGSGTRLTVV.